One TCR beta chain is described in this entry. These data are taken from a study of T cells in Graves' hyperthyroidism and ophthalmopathy. V lost 5 bases and J 1 base, leaving 9 bases between the germline ends. Per germline, CDR1 DFQATT and CDR2 SNEGSKA (reference sequence). This CDR3 has 14 residues. The TCR beta CDR3 regions underwent amplification using RNA transcripts as the source. In the first-round RT-PCR of the TCR CDR3, the HTBI primer set was used. TCRdb ran MiXCR on the multiplex PCR reads and lists one entry per CDR3 protein. The sample records about 360,000 distinct CDR3 sequences, about 12% being singletons.

Specimen: blood. This sequence joins TRBV20-1 and TRBJ2-6; D is unresolved. This sequence originates from a woman younger than 30 with Graves' hyperthyroidism. The CDR3 DNA reads as TGCAGTGCTCAAGTAGTATCTGGGGCCAACGTCCTGACTTTC. This codes for CSAQVVSGANVLTF.